This T cell receptor (beta chain) emerged from a study of PD-L1 blockade in urothelial cancer. As for the study in general: Study patients had been treated with 0 to 3 previous chemotherapy regimens. Blood-derived samples held a median around 140,000 T cells. Blood analysis occurred 3 weeks (second dose) and 6 weeks after treatment start.

Sequencing used immunoSEQ multiplex PCR; TCRdb keeps in-frame clones, though not all of them. The data contain under 30,000 clones, 84% of them singletons. The CDR3 sequence is 14 residues long. From germline, CDR1 is SEHNR and CDR2 FQNEAQ (reference sequence). Deletions cut 0 bases from V and 5 bases from J, with 10 bases between. Source: PBMCs, taken around atezolizumab (anti-PD-L1) treatment. J is TRBJ1-2 and V is TRBV7-9, with a weak D call TRBD1 (5 bases). This receptor was identified in a man aged 65 to 79 with urothelial cancer. CDR3 region: CASSLAGAHYGYTF. CDR3 bases: TGTGCCAGCAGCTTAGCAGGGGCTCATTATGGCTACACCTTC. Together with reference TRBV7-9 and TRBJ1-2, the CDR3 gives the full variable domain: DTGVSQNPRHKITKRGQNVTFRCDPISEHNRLYWYRQTLGQGPEFLTYFQNEAQLEKSRLLSDRFSAERPKGSFSTLEIQRTEQGDSAMYLCASSLAGAHYGYTFGSGTRLTVV.